This T cell receptor (beta chain) was observed in a study of blood T cell repertoires in COVID-19 (dated by TCRdb to about 2020). Context from the whole study: Samples from collaborators originated in the United States, Italy and Spain and spanned both the acute and convalescent phases of COVID-19. Where available, HLA class I and class II types were obtained from metadata supplied by the sample provider rather than from assay-based typing. Subjects who had been exposed to COVID-19, were actively infected with it, or had recovered from it provided the deeply sampled blood TCRbeta repertoires that made up the dataset. The samples were drawn from the first 160 participants of the ongoing ImmuneRACE study and from 1,200 or so subjects provided by 6 global collaborators. The sample metadata nearly always contained a de-identified subject ID, COVID-19 status, age in years and sex. The prospective study material was composed of cDNA or gDNA derived from T cells, B-cell-depleted T cells, or PBMCs. A freely available public database, intended as a resource for researchers studying the immune response to SARS-CoV-2, is where the repertoires were released. Study-wide conclusions, independent of this receptor: How much clinical and demographic metadata was included differed by source and by participant, and the metadata was provided uncurated.

Regarding this clone: Its antigen is unknown. No base quality values were provided; no much bigger clone lies one nucleotide off.

Whole blood was collected in K2EDTA tubes by collaborating institutions according to the institutions' own protocols. Collaborator samples were shipped for TCRbeta analysis as frozen whole blood, isolated PBMCs, or DNA extracted from either sample type. TCRbeta CDR3 regions were amplified from genomic DNA by means of the immunoSEQ Assay, a bias-controlled multiplex PCR. Concerning the study's data processing: The number of nucleated cells in each sample was estimated from the amplification of reference gene primers within the assay. To quantify the absolute abundance of each unique TCRbeta CDR3 rearrangement, sequence reads were collapsed and filtered. Productive Simpson clonality was computed per sample as the square root of Simpson's diversity index over productive rearrangements. This is the immuneACCESS table as TCRdb keeps it, with only in-frame sequences that have V and J called. A part of the clones is gone; compared with another copy, unresolved V genes explain less than half, and the rest is unexplained. The DNA gave D and trimming, while V, J and clone size come from that table. Counted in this sample were under 250,000 clones; about 79% of them appeared once. The ten largest clonotypes hold nearly 9% of the sample.

The CDR1 and CDR2 encoded by the germline V gene are SNHLY and FYNNEI. From the cysteine up to the phenylalanine, the CDR3 has a length of 11 residues. CDR3 DNA only is kept here, 33 bases in frame from base 1. V is reduced by 4 bases and J by 8 bases, leaving a spacing of 5 bases between them. The TCR comes from a man aged 80 or over with acute or convalescent COVID-19. This sequence uses TRBV2 and TRBJ1-4; no D gene is confidently identified. The sequenced material came from peripheral blood. This receptor carries the CDR3 CASSVREKLFF. The nucleotide sequence is TGTGCCAGCAGTGTCCGGGAAAAACTGTTTTTT.